What follows are 9 T cell receptor beta chains derived from one specimen sequenced in a study of Ad26.COV2.S vaccination and SARS-CoV-2 variants. Produced via immunoSEQ multiplex PCR; TCRdb's table is partial and in-frame only. The data show hundreds of thousands of clones, with under 95% seen just once and 3% to 5% held by the top ten. The material sequenced was peripheral blood, taken after recovery from COVID-19. The receptors originated from a human donor who had recovered from COVID-19.

Only a few counts were recorded for this clone. The chain combines TRBV3-1 (or the pseudogene TRBV3-2) with TRBJ1-1, with D possibly matching TRBD1 (6 bases). Trimming removed 4 bases at V and 0 bases at J, with 6 bases between. Germline V gene lookup returns CDR1 LGHDT and CDR2 YNNKEL (reference sequence). The CDR3 is made up of 13 amino acids. Here the CDR3 DNA reads TGTGCCAGCAGCCGACAGGTGAACACTGAAGCTTTCTTT. Translated: CASSRQVNTEAFF.

The chain is built from TRBV19 and TRBJ1-1, with D uncertain. CDR3 length: 15 residues. The V gene's germline CDR1 is LNHDA and CDR2 SQIVND (reference sequence). Deletions cut 4 bases from V and 2 bases from J, with 14 bases between. The CDR3 bases are TGTGCCAGTAGTAGATTGGTGCCGCCCAACACTGAAGCTTTCTTT. Protein product: CASSRLVPPNTEAFF.

The chain recombines TRBV5-4 with TRBJ2-4; TRBD1 agrees at 8 bases. Germline CDR1 reads SGHNT; CDR2 reads YYREEE (reference sequence). The CDR3 is 13 amino acids. V was pared by 2 bases and J by 6 bases, with 1 base of the junction left unmatched. The CDR3 spells CASSFTGGNIQYF. In DNA, the CDR3 is TGTGCCAGCAGCTTCACAGGGGGAAACATTCAGTACTTC. The full variable domain, completed using reference TRBV5-4 and TRBJ2-4, is ETGVTQSPTHLIKTRGQQVTLRCSSQSGHNTVSWYQQALGQGPQFIFQYYREEENGRGNFPPRFSGLQFPNYSSELNVNALELDDSALYLCASSFTGGNIQYFGAGTRLSVL.

The chain couples TRBV11-2 to TRBJ1-1; no clear D gene. V was pared by 5 bases and J by 3 bases, with 13 bases between. Germline values: CDR1 SGHAT, CDR2 FQNNGV. There are 14 residues in the CDR3. CDR3 sequence (DNA): TGTGCCAGCAGCCTAGGAATGAGGGACACTGAAGCTTTCTTT. Translation gives CASSLGMRDTEAFF.

The chain recombines TRBV4-1 with TRBJ2-3, with D perhaps matching TRBD2 (6 bases). The CDR3 has 16 residues. Germline V CDR1 and CDR2: MGHRA, YSYEKL. V lost 1 base, J lost 6 bases, and 17 bases lay in between. The CDR3 reads CASSQAGTRGSDTQYF. In nucleotides, the CDR3 is TGCGCCAGCAGCCAAGCCGGGACTCGGGGTTCGGATACGCAGTATTTT.

This rearrangement joins TRBV7-8 to TRBJ1-1; no clear D gene. The CDR3 loop spans 15 amino acids. Trimming removed 4 bases at V and 7 bases at J, with 19 bases between. Germline values: CDR1 SGHVS, CDR2 FQNEAQ. CDR3 DNA: TGTGCCAGCAGCTCACGGGGTCAAATAGTGGGTGAAGCTTTCTTT. As protein: CASSSRGQIVGEAFF.

This clone was detected once. This chain uses TRBV23-1 with TRBJ1-2; D may be TRBD1 (6 bases). TRBV23-1 is marked as an open reading frame, function uncertain. The CDR3 is 16 residues long. V lost 0 bases and J lost 6, with 17 bases in between. This CDR3 is CASSQSAPVGGDGYTF. CDR3 in DNA: TGCGCCAGCAGTCAATCGGCCCCTGTAGGGGGGGATGGCTACACCTTC.

The chain links TRBV9 to TRBJ2-2, with 16 bases that match TRBD2. The J segment lost 5 bases and the V segment lost 4 bases, leaving 11 bases of the junction unmatched. This CDR3 has 19 residues. Germline V gene sequence: CDR1 SGDLS, CDR2 YYNGEE. CDR3 in DNA: TGTGCCAGCAGCCCGGGACTAGCGGGGGGGAAGAAAGGTACCGGGGAGCTGTTTTTT. This sequence encodes CASSPGLAGGKKGTGELFF.

This clone occurred once. The sample holds other DNA sequences that translate to the same CDR3. V is TRBV15 and J is TRBJ1-5, with D unclear. Germline CDR1 and CDR2: LNHNV and YYDKDF (reference sequence). The ends were cut back, 3 bases at V and 3 bases at J, with 3 bases in the middle. This CDR3 is 12 amino acids long. CDR3 sequence: CATSSSNQPQHF. CDR3 DNA sequence: TGTGCCACCAGCAGCTCCAATCAGCCCCAGCATTTT.